This TCR beta chain was profiled in a study of cytomegalovirus exposure and HLA in healthy donors. A note on this clone: The antigen is not known.

Notes on the study in general: 15,000 to 20,000 TCR beta sequences were associated with HLA alleles at 0.05 false discovery rate in a later analysis.

Primers included in the PCR were 60 Vbeta and 13 Jbeta primers. Generated by immunoSEQ multiplex PCR, the TCRdb table keeps only in-frame clones and is missing some. Among about 140,000 clones listed, 65% to 70% were seen once. CDR3 size: 14 residues. CDR1 is ENHRY and CDR2 is SYGVKD in the germline V gene. J was trimmed by 8 bases and V by 4 bases; bases with no gene match: 8. The TCR sequence derives from a man aged 25-45 years in good health and CMV-seropositive. The chain joins TRBV10-3 to TRBJ2-1; TRBD2 aligns across 7 bases. The source material was PBMCs. CDR3 nucleotides: TGTGCCATCAGTGCGAGCGGGACGGGCGATGAGCAGTTCTTC. Translated: CAISASGTGDEQFF.